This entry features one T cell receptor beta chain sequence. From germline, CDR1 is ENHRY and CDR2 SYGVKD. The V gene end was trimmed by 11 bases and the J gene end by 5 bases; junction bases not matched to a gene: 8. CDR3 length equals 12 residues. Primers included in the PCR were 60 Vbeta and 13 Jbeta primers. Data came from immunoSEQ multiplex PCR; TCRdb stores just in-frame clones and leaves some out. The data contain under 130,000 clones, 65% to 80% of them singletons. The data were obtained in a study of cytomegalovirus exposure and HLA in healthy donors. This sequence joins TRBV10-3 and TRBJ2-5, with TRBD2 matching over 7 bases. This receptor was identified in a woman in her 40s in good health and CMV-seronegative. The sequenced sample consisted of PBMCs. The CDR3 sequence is CAVGLEVETQYF. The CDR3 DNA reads TGTGCCGTAGGACTAGAAGTTGAGACCCAGTACTTC.